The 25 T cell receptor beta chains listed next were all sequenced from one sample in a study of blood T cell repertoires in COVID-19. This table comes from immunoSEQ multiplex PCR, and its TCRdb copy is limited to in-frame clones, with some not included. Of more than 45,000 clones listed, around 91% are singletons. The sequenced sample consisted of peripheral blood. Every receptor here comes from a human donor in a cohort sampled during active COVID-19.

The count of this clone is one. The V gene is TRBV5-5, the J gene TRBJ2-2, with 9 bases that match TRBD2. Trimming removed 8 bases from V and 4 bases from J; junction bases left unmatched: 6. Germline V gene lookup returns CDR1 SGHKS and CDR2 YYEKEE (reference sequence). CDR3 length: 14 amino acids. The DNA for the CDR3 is TGTGCCAGTTTAGCGGGGGCGATCACCGGGGAGCTGTTTTTT. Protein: CASLAGAITGELFF. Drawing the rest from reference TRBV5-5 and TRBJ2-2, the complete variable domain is DAGVTQSPTHLIKTRGQQVTLRCSPISGHKSVSWYQQVLGQGPQFIFQYYEKEERGRGNFPDRFSARQFPNYSSELNVNALLLGDSALYLCASLAGAITGELFFGEGSRLTVL.

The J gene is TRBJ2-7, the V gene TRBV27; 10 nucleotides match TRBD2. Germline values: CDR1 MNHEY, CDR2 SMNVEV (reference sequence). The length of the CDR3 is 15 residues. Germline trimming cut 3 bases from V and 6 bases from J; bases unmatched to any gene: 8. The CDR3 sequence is CASSFEAGGRGEQYF. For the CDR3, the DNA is TGTGCCAGCAGTTTTGAAGCGGGAGGGCGGGGCGAGCAGTACTTC.

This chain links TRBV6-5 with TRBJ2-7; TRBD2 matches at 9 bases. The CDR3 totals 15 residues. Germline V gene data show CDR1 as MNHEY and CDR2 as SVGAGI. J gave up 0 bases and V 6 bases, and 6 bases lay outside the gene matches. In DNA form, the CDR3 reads TGTGCCAGCAGCTCCGATAGCGGGAGCTCCTACGAGCAGTACTTC. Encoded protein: CASSSDSGSSYEQYF.

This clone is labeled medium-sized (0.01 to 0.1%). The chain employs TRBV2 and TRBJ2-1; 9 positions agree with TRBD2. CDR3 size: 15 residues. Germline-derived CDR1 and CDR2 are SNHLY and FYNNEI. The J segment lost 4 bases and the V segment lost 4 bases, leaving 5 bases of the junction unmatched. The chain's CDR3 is CASSVGGRGYNEQFF. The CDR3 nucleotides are TGTGCCAGCAGTGTGGGCGGGAGGGGGTACAATGAGCAGTTCTTC. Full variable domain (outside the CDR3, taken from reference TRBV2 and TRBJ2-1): EPEVTQTPSHQVTQMGQEVILRCVPISNHLYFYWYRQILGQKVEFLVSFYNNEISEKSEIFDDQFSVERPDGSNFTLKIRSTKLEDSAMYFCASSVGGRGYNEQFFGPGTRLTVL.

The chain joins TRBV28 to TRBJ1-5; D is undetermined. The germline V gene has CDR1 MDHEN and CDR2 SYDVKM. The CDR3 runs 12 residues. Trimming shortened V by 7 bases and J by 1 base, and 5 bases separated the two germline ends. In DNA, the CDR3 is TGTGCCAGCACCCAGAGCAATCAGCCCCAGCATTTT. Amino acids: CASTQSNQPQHF.

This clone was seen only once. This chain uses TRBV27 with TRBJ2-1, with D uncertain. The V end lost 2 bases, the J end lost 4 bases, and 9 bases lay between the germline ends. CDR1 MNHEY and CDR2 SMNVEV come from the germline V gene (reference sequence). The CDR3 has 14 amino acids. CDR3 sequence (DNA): TGTGCCAGCAGTTTAGGCAGTATGTACAATGAGCAGTTCTTC. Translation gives CASSLGSMYNEQFF.

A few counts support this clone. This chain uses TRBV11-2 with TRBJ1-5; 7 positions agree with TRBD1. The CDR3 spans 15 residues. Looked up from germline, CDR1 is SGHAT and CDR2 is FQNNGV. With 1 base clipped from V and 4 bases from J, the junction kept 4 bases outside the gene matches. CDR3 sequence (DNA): TGTGCCAGCAGCTTAGGGCAGGGGGTTAATCAGCCCCAGCATTTT. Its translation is CASSLGQGVNQPQHF.

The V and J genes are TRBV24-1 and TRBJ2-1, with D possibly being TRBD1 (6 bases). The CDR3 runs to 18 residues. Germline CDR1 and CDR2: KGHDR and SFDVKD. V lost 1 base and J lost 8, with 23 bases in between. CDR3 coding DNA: TGTGCCACCAGTGATTTCGAACAGGGATCGGTAAAAATACATGAGCAGTTCTTC. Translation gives CATSDFEQGSVKIHEQFF.

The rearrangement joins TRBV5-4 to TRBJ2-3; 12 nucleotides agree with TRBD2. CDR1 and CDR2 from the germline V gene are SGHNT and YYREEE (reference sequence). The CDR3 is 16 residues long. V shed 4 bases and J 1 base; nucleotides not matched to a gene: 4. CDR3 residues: CASSLRLAGGTDTQYF. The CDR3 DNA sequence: TGTGCCAGCAGCCTAAGACTAGCGGGAGGCACAGATACGCAGTATTTT.

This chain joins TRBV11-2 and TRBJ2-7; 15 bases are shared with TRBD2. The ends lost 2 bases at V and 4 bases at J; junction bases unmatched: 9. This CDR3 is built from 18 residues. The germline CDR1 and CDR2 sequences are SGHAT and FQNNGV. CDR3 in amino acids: CASSLTSPGTSGRYEQYF. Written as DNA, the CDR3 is TGTGCCAGCAGCTTAACAAGTCCCGGGACTAGCGGGAGGTACGAGCAGTACTTC.

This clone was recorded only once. The CDR3 spells CSVPGAGANVLTF. The CDR3, as DNA: TGCAGCGTTCCGGGGGCTGGGGCCAACGTCCTGACTTTC. The chain employs TRBV29-1 and TRBJ2-6; D might be TRBD2 (6 bases). Germline-derived CDR1 and CDR2 are SQVTM and ANQGSEA. The CDR3 extends over 13 amino acids. V was cut by 5 bases and J by 2 bases, with 7 bases left in between.

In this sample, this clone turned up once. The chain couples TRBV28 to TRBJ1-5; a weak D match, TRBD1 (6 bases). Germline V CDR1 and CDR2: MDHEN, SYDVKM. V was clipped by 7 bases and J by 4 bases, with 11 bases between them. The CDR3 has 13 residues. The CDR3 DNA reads TGTGCCAGCAACGACAGGCGTAATCAGCCCCAGCATTTT. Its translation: CASNDRRNQPQHF.

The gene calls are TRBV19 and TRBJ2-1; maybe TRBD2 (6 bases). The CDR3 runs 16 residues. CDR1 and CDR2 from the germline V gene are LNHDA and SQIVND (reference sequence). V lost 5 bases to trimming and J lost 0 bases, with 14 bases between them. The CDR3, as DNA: TGTGCCAGTAGTCCAACTAGCCGAAGCTCCTACAATGAGCAGTTCTTC. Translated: CASSPTSRSSYNEQFF. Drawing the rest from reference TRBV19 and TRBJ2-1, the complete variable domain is DGGITQSPKYLFRKEGQNVTLSCEQNLNHDAMYWYRQDPGQGLRLIYYSQIVNDFQKGDIAEGYSVSREKKESFPLTVTSAQKNPTAFYLCASSPTSRSSYNEQFFGPGTRLTVL.

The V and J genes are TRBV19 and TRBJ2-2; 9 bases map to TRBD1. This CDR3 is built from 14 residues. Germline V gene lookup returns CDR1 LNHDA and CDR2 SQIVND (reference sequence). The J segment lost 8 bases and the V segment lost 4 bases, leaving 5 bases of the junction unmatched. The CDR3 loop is CASSTGQGSGELFF. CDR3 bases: TGTGCCAGTAGTACGGGACAGGGTTCTGGGGAGCTGTTTTTT. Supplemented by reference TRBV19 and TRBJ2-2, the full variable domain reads DGGITQSPKYLFRKEGQNVTLSCEQNLNHDAMYWYRQDPGQGLRLIYYSQIVNDFQKGDIAEGYSVSREKKESFPLTVTSAQKNPTAFYLCASSTGQGSGELFFGEGSRLTVL.

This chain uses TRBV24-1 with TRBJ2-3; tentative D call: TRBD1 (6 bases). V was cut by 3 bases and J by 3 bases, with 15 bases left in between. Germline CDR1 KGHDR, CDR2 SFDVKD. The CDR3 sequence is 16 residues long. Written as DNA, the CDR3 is TGTGCCACCAGTGATCCCGGGGCAGGGGTGACAGATACGCAGTATTTT. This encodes CATSDPGAGVTDTQYF.

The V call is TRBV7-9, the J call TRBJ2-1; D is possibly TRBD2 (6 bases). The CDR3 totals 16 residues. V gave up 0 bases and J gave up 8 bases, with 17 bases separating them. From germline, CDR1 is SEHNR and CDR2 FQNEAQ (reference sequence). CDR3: CASSLAPSVKRDEQFF. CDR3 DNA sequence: TGTGCCAGCAGCTTAGCGCCTAGCGTGAAACGGGATGAGCAGTTCTTC.

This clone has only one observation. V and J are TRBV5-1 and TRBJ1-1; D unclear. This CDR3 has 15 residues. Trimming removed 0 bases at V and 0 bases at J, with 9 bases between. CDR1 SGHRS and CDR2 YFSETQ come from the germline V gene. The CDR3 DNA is TGCGCCAGCAGCTTGGGCGGATCCGTGAACACTGAAGCTTTCTTT. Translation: CASSLGGSVNTEAFF.

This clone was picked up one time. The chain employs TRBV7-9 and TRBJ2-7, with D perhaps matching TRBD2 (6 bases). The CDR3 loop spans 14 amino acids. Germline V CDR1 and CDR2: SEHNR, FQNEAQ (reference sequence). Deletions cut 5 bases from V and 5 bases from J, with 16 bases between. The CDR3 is CASSPGTAAHEQYF. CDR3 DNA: TGTGCCAGCAGCCCGGGGACTGCTGCCCACGAGCAGTACTTC.

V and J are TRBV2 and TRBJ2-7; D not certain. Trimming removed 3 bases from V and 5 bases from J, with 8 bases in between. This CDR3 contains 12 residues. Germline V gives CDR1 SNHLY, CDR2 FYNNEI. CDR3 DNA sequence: TGTGCCAGCAGTGACATCACAGACGAGCAGTACTTC. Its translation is CASSDITDEQYF. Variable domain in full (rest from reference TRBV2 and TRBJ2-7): EPEVTQTPSHQVTQMGQEVILRCVPISNHLYFYWYRQILGQKVEFLVSFYNNEISEKSEIFDDQFSVERPDGSNFTLKIRSTKLEDSAMYFCASSDITDEQYFGPGTRLTVT.

Here the CDR3 reads CASSPQQGNTEAFF. The CDR3 nucleotides read TGTGCCAGCTCACCACAACAGGGGAACACTGAAGCTTTCTTT. The V gene is TRBV18, the J gene TRBJ1-1; perhaps TRBD1 as D (6 bases). Trimming removed 1 base at V and 1 base at J, with 7 bases between. The germline V gene encodes CDR1 KGHSH and CDR2 LQKENI. CDR3 length equals 14 residues.

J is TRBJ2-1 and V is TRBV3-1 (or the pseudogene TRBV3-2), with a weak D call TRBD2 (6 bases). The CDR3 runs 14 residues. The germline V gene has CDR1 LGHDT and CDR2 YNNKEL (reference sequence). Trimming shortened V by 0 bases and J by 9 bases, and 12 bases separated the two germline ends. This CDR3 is CASSQDRDFVEQFF. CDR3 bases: TGTGCCAGCAGCCAAGACCGGGACTTCGTTGAGCAGTTCTTC.

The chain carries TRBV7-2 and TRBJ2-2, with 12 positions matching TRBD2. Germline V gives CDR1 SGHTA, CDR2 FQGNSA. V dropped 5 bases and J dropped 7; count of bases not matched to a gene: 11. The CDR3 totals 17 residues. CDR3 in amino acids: CASSPSPSGRAIGELFF. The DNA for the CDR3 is TGTGCCAGCAGCCCTTCCCCTAGCGGGAGGGCGATCGGGGAGCTGTTTTTT.

CDR3 sequence: CASSAAGQGRDEQYF. The CDR3 nucleotides are TGTGCCAGCAGTGCCGCGGGACAGGGGAGGGACGAGCAGTACTTC. V gene TRBV2 combines with J gene TRBJ2-7, with TRBD1 matching over 10 bases. The V gene end was trimmed by 4 bases and the J gene end by 5 bases; junction bases not matched to a gene: 8. This CDR3 region has 15 residues. Germline values: CDR1 SNHLY, CDR2 FYNNEI.

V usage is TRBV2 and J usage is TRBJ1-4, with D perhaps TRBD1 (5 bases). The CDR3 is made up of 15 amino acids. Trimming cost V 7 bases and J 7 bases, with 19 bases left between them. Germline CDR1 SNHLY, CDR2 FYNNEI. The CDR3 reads CASTRGGGLGEKLFF. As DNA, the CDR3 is TGTGCCAGCACCCGCGGCGGGGGGTTGGGTGAAAAACTGTTTTTT.

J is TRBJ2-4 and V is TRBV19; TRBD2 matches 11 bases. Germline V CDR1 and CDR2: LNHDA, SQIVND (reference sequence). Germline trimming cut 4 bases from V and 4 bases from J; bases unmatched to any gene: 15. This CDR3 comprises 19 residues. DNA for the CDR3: TGTGCCAGTAGTAACCACCTTACTCGAGGGACTAGCGGTAAAAACATTCAGTACTTC. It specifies CASSNHLTRGTSGKNIQYF.